This TCR beta chain was profiled in a study of T cells in Graves' hyperthyroidism and ophthalmopathy. About the research overall: Peripheral blood draws took place at initial diagnosis, ahead of any treatment. Study-level results: Using 13 V-J features, a model discriminated ophthalmopathy from stable hyperthyroidism.

V was clipped by 5 bases and J by 8 bases; unmatched bases: 16. The CDR3 contains 16 residues. Germline V gives CDR1 MDHEN, CDR2 SYDVKM. This clonotype was counted at least ten times. What it recognizes is unknown. TCR beta CDR3 region amplification was performed from RNA transcripts. The TCR CDR3 was amplified in a first-round RT-PCR using the HTBI primer set. MiXCR was run by TCRdb on the multiplex PCR reads, yielding one entry per CDR3 protein. This table holds about 360,000 distinct CDR3 sequences, roughly 13% found once. The clonotype comes from a woman aged 18 to 35 with Graves' hyperthyroidism. The chain combines TRBV28 with TRBJ1-2, with 8 bases that match TRBD1. Sample: blood. CDR3 DNA sequence: TGTGCCAGCAGTCCGCTATTTCAGGGGGCGCGGGAAGGCTACACCTTC. This gives the protein CASSPLFQGAREGYTF.